The rows below give T cell receptor beta chains drawn from one sample of a study of identical twins. One entry per CDR3 protein, called by TCRdb with MiXCR from the 5' RACE reads. In the table there are over 600,000 distinct CDR3 sequences, less than 25% of which are singletons. These data also formed part of another study, on T cells expressing NK-cell markers.

Sequencing was performed on PBMCs. The receptors come from a young woman in good health. Both conserved end residues are part of each CDR3. D genes are given only for firm matches. Some rows mark clone size as missing; the rest say once, few, many or name a class of expanded clone.

CDR3nt	CDR3aa	abundance	d_gene	j_gene	v_gene
TGCGCCAGCAGCCAAGTAGAGCGGGTCAGCTCCTACAATGAGCAGTTCTTC	CASSQVERVSSYNEQFF	many	NA	TRBJ2-1	TRBV4-1
TGCGCCAGCAGCTTGAGGGCAGGTCTGAACGAGCAGTACTTC	CASSLRAGLNEQYF	few	NA	TRBJ2-7	TRBV5-1
TGTGCCAGCTCCCGCCTGGGCGCCAGCTCCTACAATGAGCAGTTCTTC	CASSRLGASSYNEQFF	few	NA	TRBJ2-1	TRBV2
TGTGCCAGCAGCGTAGTAGGTTCGGTCACTGAAGCTTTCTTT	CASSVVGSVTEAFF	few	NA	TRBJ1-1	TRBV9
TGTGCCAGCAGCTCCCTGGTAAACGCGGGAGGGCTGGAGACCCAGTACTTC	CASSSLVNAGGLETQYF	once	TRBD2	TRBJ2-5	TRBV7-2
TGCAGCGTTGATGGGTTCACAGATACGCAGTATTTT	CSVDGFTDTQYF	NA	NA	TRBJ2-3	TRBV29-1
TGCGCCAGCAGCCAAGATGGGGGAGAGGATACGCAGTATTTT	CASSQDGGEDTQYF	few	NA	TRBJ2-3	TRBV4-3
TGCAGTGCTACCCAGGGAACAAACTATGGCTACACCTTC	CSATQGTNYGYTF	many	NA	TRBJ1-2	TRBV20-1
TGCAGCGTTGACAGGGCTGGCTATGGCTACACCTTC	CSVDRAGYGYTF	NA	NA	TRBJ1-2	TRBV29-1
TGTGCCAGCAATTCGGACAGAAATAGCAATCAGCCCCAGCATTTT	CASNSDRNSNQPQHF	NA	NA	TRBJ1-5	TRBV2
TGTGCCACCAGGAAAAGACAGGGCTCCTACAATGAGCAGTTCTTC	CATRKRQGSYNEQFF	few	TRBD1	TRBJ2-1	TRBV15
TGTGCCAGCAGCTTTTCCTCTGGGATGACCTACGAGCAGTACTTC	CASSFSSGMTYEQYF	NA	NA	TRBJ2-7	TRBV7-9
TGTGCCAGCTCTCACTCAGGGGGAAGAAACACCATATATTTT	CASSHSGGRNTIYF	NA	TRBD1	TRBJ1-3	TRBV18
TGTGCCAGCAGTTACTCGACTAGCGGGCGTCTCTTCACAGATACGCAGTATTTT	CASSYSTSGRLFTDTQYF	few	TRBD2	TRBJ2-3	TRBV6-5
TGCGCCAGCAGCTTGGGGGACAGCTACAATCAGCCCCAGCATTTT	CASSLGDSYNQPQHF	NA	TRBD1	TRBJ1-5	TRBV5-1
TGCAGTGCGGGCCTGGTAGGACAGGGAATGAGGGAGCAGTTCTTC	CSAGLVGQGMREQFF	NA	TRBD1	TRBJ2-1	TRBV20-1
TGCAGTGCTGGGGGCGGGACAGGGATAAACGAGCAGTACTTC	CSAGGGTGINEQYF	many	TRBD1	TRBJ2-7	TRBV20-1
TGTGCCAGCTCAACGGGGGCGGGCAGCACTGAAGCTTTCTTT	CASSTGAGSTEAFF	NA	NA	TRBJ1-1	TRBV18